The source of this T cell receptor (beta chain) is a study of beta chain features in type 1 diabetes. CDR1 is SGHAT and CDR2 is FQNNGV in the germline V gene. The CDR3 covers 15 residues. The V gene end was trimmed by 0 bases and the J gene end by 5 bases; junction bases not matched to a gene: 6. The study's findings and limits: Shortening that was moderate but significant affected the TCRB CDR3s of Type 1 diabetes patients in all four CD4+ subsets.

The authors reverse transcribed all of the isolated RNA, so sequencing captured expressed TCRB transcripts. Assay: immunoSEQ multiplex PCR; the TCRdb copy retains only in-frame clones and omits some. In the table there are around 310,000 clones, approximately 13% of which are singletons. This clone was observed a few times. Its cognate antigen is unknown. Source material: naive CD4+ T cells from blood. V is TRBV11-2 and J is TRBJ1-1; 7 bases agree with TRBD1. This TCR was recovered from a woman in her late teens or twenties with type 1 diabetes. This CDR3 reads CASSLERGLGTEAFF. In DNA form, the CDR3 reads TGTGCCAGCAGCTTAGAAAGGGGGCTAGGGACTGAAGCTTTCTTT. Full variable domain (missing parts from reference TRBV11-2 and TRBJ1-1): EAGVAQSPRYKIIEKRQSVAFWCNPISGHATLYWYQQILGQGPKLLIQFQNNGVVDDSQLPKDRFSAERLKGVDSTLKIQPAKLEDSAVYLCASSLERGLGTEAFFGQGTRLTVV.